This T cell receptor beta chain derives from a study of response to subunit inactivated influenza vaccine. CDR1 is SGHDT and CDR2 is YYEEEE in the germline V gene. The V gene lost 0 bases and the J gene lost 8 bases, with 8 bases spanning the gap. The CDR3 is 12 residues long. This clonotype was seen a handful of times. TCRdb analysed the RT-PCR reads with MiXCR anew, one entry per CDR3 protein. The data contain around 300,000 distinct CDR3 sequences, 20% to 25% of them seen just once; the ten biggest clones take up over 9%. This receptor was identified in a man between 50 and 69 years old who received an inactivated influenza vaccine. The chain joins TRBV5-6 to TRBJ1-1; D remains unclear. The material was PBMCs from blood, obtained about 20 months after vaccination. CDR3 sequence: CASSLGPQEAFF. The CDR3 nucleotides read TGTGCCAGCAGCTTGGGACCCCAGGAAGCTTTCTTT.